Shown below are 14 T cell receptor beta chains from a single sample sequenced in a study of shared T cell receptors in the human thymus. Profiled with immunoSEQ multiplex PCR; TCRdb holds only in-frame clones, not every one. Counted here are 500,000 to 850,000 clones, around 87% occurring once; the ten biggest clones make up about 0.0094%. This same sample was also part of a study on human thymus T cells.

What was sequenced was thymocytes. The source of these receptors is a boy less than two years old with a congenital heart defect.

The chain uses TRBV9 and TRBJ2-7; 7 bases are a match to TRBD1. Losses at the gene ends were 3 bases for V and 2 bases for J; bases not matched to a gene: 5. CDR1 is SGDLS, CDR2 YYNGEE, per germline. The CDR3 runs 14 residues. The CDR3 sequence: CASSARTGTYEQYF. For the CDR3, the DNA is TGTGCCAGCAGCGCCCGGACAGGTACCTACGAGCAGTACTTC. Full variable domain (rest looked up from reference TRBV9 and TRBJ2-7): DSGVTQTPKHLITATGQRVTLRCSPRSGDLSVYWYQQSLDQGLQFLIQYYNGEERAKGNILERFSAQQFPDLHSELNLSSLELGDSALYFCASSARTGTYEQYFGPGTRLTVT.

The rearrangement uses TRBV4-3 and TRBJ2-5, with 12 bases aligning to TRBD2. CDR1 is LGHNA, CDR2 YSLEER, per germline. The ends lost 0 bases at V and 5 bases at J; junction bases unmatched: 13. The CDR3 is made up of 19 amino acids. CDR3 nucleotide sequence: TGCGCCAGCAGCCAAGATTCGCCTAAACTAGCGGGAGGACCCGAGACCCAGTACTTC. Translated, it gives CASSQDSPKLAGGPETQYF.

This chain connects TRBV10-3 to TRBJ2-3, with D tentatively TRBD2 (6 bases). Between the trimmed V and J ends, which lost 6 bases and 4 bases, there was a span of 17 bases. There are 15 residues in the CDR3. Per germline, CDR1 ENHRY and CDR2 SYGVKD. CDR3 nucleotide sequence: TGTGCCATCAGCCCCCCCGGCGGGAACGCAGATACGCAGTATTTT. Amino acid sequence: CAISPPGGNADTQYF.

The chain combines TRBV5-5 with TRBJ2-7, with D perhaps TRBD2 (5 bases). Looked up from germline, CDR1 is SGHKS and CDR2 is YYEKEE (reference sequence). The CDR3 length is 15 residues. V dropped 4 bases and J dropped 2 bases, with 16 bases sitting between them. CDR3 coding DNA: TGTGCCAGCAGCCGGCGTGGAGGAGGCGCCTACGAGCAGTACTTC. Translation gives CASSRRGGGAYEQYF.

CDR3 protein: CATSREGRADGYTF. The CDR3 bases are TGTGCCACCAGCAGAGAGGGCAGGGCGGATGGCTACACCTTC. V and J are TRBV15 and TRBJ1-2; the D gene is possibly TRBD1 (5 bases). This CDR3 has 14 amino acids. Trimming cost V 0 bases and J 6 bases, with 11 bases left between them. Germline-derived CDR1 and CDR2 are LNHNV and YYDKDF (reference sequence).

The chain links TRBV10-2 to TRBJ2-2; D is unresolved. The CDR3 consists of 15 residues. CDR1 WSHSY and CDR2 SAAADI come from the germline V gene. Trimming took off 7 bases at V and 7 bases at J, with 19 bases between the two ends. The CDR3: CASIDGGSRVGELFF. In DNA form, the CDR3 reads TGCGCCAGCATTGACGGTGGCTCCCGGGTCGGGGAGCTGTTTTTT.

The V and J genes are TRBV30 and TRBJ2-7; 7 bases are a match to TRBD1. V was clipped by 2 bases and J by 3 bases; unmatched bases: 13. Germline CDR1 is GTSNPN and CDR2 is SVGIG (reference sequence). This CDR3 has 16 residues. In DNA, the CDR3 is TGTGCCTGGAGTCTTTTGACAGGGAAATTTGTCTACGAGCAGTACTTC. As protein: CAWSLLTGKFVYEQYF.

The J gene is TRBJ1-6, the V gene TRBV5-1; D call uncertain. Germline lookup yields CDR1 SGHRS and CDR2 YFSETQ. The CDR3 has 14 residues. V lost 5 bases to trimming and J lost 6 bases, with 12 bases between them. CDR3 loop: CASSPGSSNSPLHF. In DNA form, the CDR3 reads TGCGCCAGCAGTCCCGGGAGTTCTAATTCACCCCTCCACTTT.

Only one count was recorded for this clone. The chain couples TRBV28 to TRBJ2-7; 16 bases agree with TRBD2. CDR1 is MDHEN and CDR2 is SYDVKM in the germline V gene. The CDR3 has 19 amino acids. J lost 0 bases, V lost 4 bases, and 9 bases had no gene match. This chain's CDR3 is CASSSGLAGGPTPSYEQYF. DNA of the CDR3: TGTGCCAGCAGTTCGGGACTAGCGGGAGGGCCAACCCCCTCCTACGAGCAGTACTTC.

V and J are TRBV7-6 and TRBJ2-3, with D unresolved. This CDR3 is 13 amino acids long. Per germline, CDR1 SGHVS and CDR2 FNYEAQ. V was clipped by 5 bases and J by 2 bases, with 8 bases between them. CDR3 amino acids: CASSRHFTDTQYF. For the CDR3, the DNA is TGTGCCAGCAGCCGACACTTCACAGATACGCAGTATTTT.

This chain links TRBV15 with TRBJ2-5, with D maybe TRBD2 (5 bases). CDR3 length equals 15 residues. Trimming pared 1 base from V and 5 bases from J, leaving 14 bases between. The V gene's germline CDR1 is LNHNV and CDR2 YYDKDF (reference sequence). The CDR3 nucleotides read TGTGCCACCAGCAGAGCACTTGAGGAGGATGAGACCCAGTACTTC. Translation: CATSRALEEDETQYF.

This chain joins TRBV5-6 and TRBJ2-1; no firm D call. CDR3 length: 12 amino acids. V gave up 3 bases and J gave up 4 bases, with 5 bases separating them. Germline V gene lookup returns CDR1 SGHDT and CDR2 YYEEEE. The CDR3 nucleotides are TGTGCCAGCAGCTCCAGGTACAATGAGCAGTTCTTC. The encoded protein is CASSSRYNEQFF.

The chain uses TRBV7-9 and TRBJ1-2, with D unresolved. V was clipped by 1 base and J by 1 base, with 16 bases between them. CDR1 SEHNR and CDR2 FQNEAQ come from the germline V gene (reference sequence). The CDR3 sequence is 17 residues long. DNA for the CDR3: TGTGCCAGCAGCTTAGACGGGGAACTGGCTGGTAACTATGGCTACACCTTC. Translation: CASSLDGELAGNYGYTF.

The CDR3 nucleotides read TGCAGCGTTGTTGTTCGGACTAGCGGGAAAACCACCTACGAGCAGTACTTC. Its translation is CSVVVRTSGKTTYEQYF. This chain connects TRBV29-1 to TRBJ2-7; 12 bases align to TRBD2. The V segment lost 4 bases and the J segment 2 bases; nucleotides outside the gene matches: 12. This CDR3 contains 17 residues. The germline V gene has CDR1 SQVTM and CDR2 ANQGSEA.